A selection of T cell receptor beta chains follows, all from one sample in a study of blood T cell repertoires in COVID-19. The method was immunoSEQ multiplex PCR; TCRdb's version includes in-frame clones alone and lacks a portion of them. The sample shows 150,000 or so clones, 70% to 90% of them seen only once. Sequenced material: peripheral blood. The receptors here all came from a woman between 40 and 50 years old with active or convalescent COVID-19. Both conserved end residues are part of each CDR3. A D gene is named only where the DNA matches it firmly. Clone size is shown for a subset of rows, as once, few, many or a class of expanded clone.

size	D	J	V	DNA	CDR3
-	TRBD1	TRBJ2-2	TRBV5-1	TGCGCCAGCAGCTTGGGGGACAGGCTGAACACCGGGGAGCTGTTTTTT	CASSLGDRLNTGELFF
-	-	TRBJ1-1	TRBV12-2	TGTGCAAGTCGCCTACAGGAGCCGAACACTGAAGCTTTCTTT	CASRLQEPNTEAFF
-	TRBD2	TRBJ2-2	TRBV28	TGTGCCAGCAGAGCCCTAGCGGGGATGAACACCGGGGAGCTGTTTTTT	CASRALAGMNTGELFF
few	-	TRBJ1-1	TRBV10-3	TGTGCCATCAAGGGCTGGTCCAGGGACACTGAAGCTTTCTTT	CAIKGWSRDTEAFF
-	TRBD1	TRBJ2-7	TRBV28	TGTGCCAGCAGACCCGGGACAGGGGTTCCCTACGAGCAGTACTTC	CASRPGTGVPYEQYF
-	-	TRBJ2-7	TRBV6-5	TGTGCCAGCAGCCGGGTGGAGGGGCGGTGGGAGCAGTACTTC	CASSRVEGRWEQYF
-	TRBD1	TRBJ2-7	TRBV27	TGTGCCAGCAGTCGGACAGGGCCAACCTACGAGCAGTACTTC	CASSRTGPTYEQYF
-	-	TRBJ1-4	TRBV19	TGTGCCAGTGGGGGACTCCGTTTGGAAAAACTGTTTTTT	CASGGLRLEKLFF
-	-	TRBJ1-1	TRBV5-1	TGCGCCAGCAGCTTGCAGGGTATGAACACTGAAGCTTTCTTT	CASSLQGMNTEAFF
-	-	TRBJ1-2	TRBV29-1	TGCAGCGCGAAGATGACAGGCGGCCCTGCTAACTATGGCTACACCTTC	CSAKMTGGPANYGYTF
-	-	TRBJ1-6	TRBV28	TGTGCCACCCTAGGACAGTTCCTCAGGGATTCACCCCTCCACTTT	CATLGQFLRDSPLHF
-	TRBD2	TRBJ2-1	TRBV27	TGTGCCAGCAGTTTATACAGCGGGGTCTACAATGAGCAGTTCTTC	CASSLYSGVYNEQFF
once	-	TRBJ1-2	TRBV28	TGTGCCAGCAGTTTCCCTCTGGGAGGGGGGGGAGACTATGGCTACACCTTC	CASSFPLGGGGDYGYTF
-	TRBD1	TRBJ1-5	TRBV2	TGTGCCAGCAGCCGACAGGGGAGGTCGGGTCAGCCCCAGCATTTT	CASSRQGRSGQPQHF
-	TRBD1	TRBJ2-1	TRBV30	TGTGCCTGGAGTACCGGACACAGGGGAAATGAGCAGTTCTTC	CAWSTGHRGNEQFF
few	-	TRBJ2-3	TRBV20-1	TGCAGTGCTCAACTAGCAGATACGCAGTATTTT	CSAQLADTQYF
-	-	TRBJ2-7	TRBV6-5	TGTGCCAGCTTAATTAGATCCTACGAGCAGTACTTC	CASLIRSYEQYF
-	TRBD1	TRBJ1-2	TRBV5-8	TGTGCCAGCAGCTTAGGGGGCAAAGGCTATGGCTACACCTTC	CASSLGGKGYGYTF
-	-	TRBJ1-1	TRBV10-3	TGTGCCATCAGTACCAGGGAGAACACTGAAGCTTTCTTT	CAISTRENTEAFF
-	-	TRBJ2-2	TRBV29-1	TGCAGCGCCGCTGGGGTGCGGGACACCGGGGAGCTGTTTTTT	CSAAGVRDTGELFF
-	-	TRBJ1-1	TRBV5-5	TGTGCCAGCAGTCCAGGGACTGAAGCTTTCTTT	CASSPGTEAFF
few	-	TRBJ1-1	TRBV5-4	TGTGCCAGCAGCTGGGACTGGGATGAAGCTTTCTTT	CASSWDWDEAFF
-	TRBD2	TRBJ2-1	TRBV4-1	TGCGCCAGCAGCCAAGATCCAGCGGGGGGGCGCGGGTCCTACAATGAGCAGTTCTTC	CASSQDPAGGRGSYNEQFF
-	-	TRBJ2-2	TRBV4-3	TGCGCCAGCAGCCAGGCCTCCGCGAACACCGGGGAGCTGTTTTTT	CASSQASANTGELFF
-	-	TRBJ2-1	TRBV7-8	TGTGCCAGCAGCCGGGCCGCTTTTAATGAGCAGTTCTTC	CASSRAAFNEQFF
-	-	TRBJ1-1	TRBV19	TGTGCCAGTAGTCCGAGACAGAGTATTAACACTGAAGCTTTCTTT	CASSPRQSINTEAFF
-	-	TRBJ2-3	TRBV5-4	TGTGCCAGCAGCCACAGGGCTTCAACAGATACGCAGTATTTT	CASSHRASTDTQYF
-	TRBD1	TRBJ1-6	TRBV6-5	TGTGCCAGCACGACCGTCAGGGGGTCCAATTCACCCCTCCACTTT	CASTTVRGSNSPLHF
few	-	TRBJ1-2	TRBV2	TGTGCCAGCAGTGAGTCAGGGCGAGGTAGCTACACCTTC	CASSESGRGSYTF
-	-	TRBJ1-4	TRBV27	TGTGCCAGCAGCCTACAGGGCGGGGGTGAAAAACTGTTTTTT	CASSLQGGGEKLFF
-	-	TRBJ2-1	TRBV4-3	TGCGCCAGCAGCCCAGGGGTGAGCTCCTACAATGAGCAGTTCTTC	CASSPGVSSYNEQFF
-	TRBD2	TRBJ2-1	TRBV5-1	TGCGCCAGCAGCTTGGGGAGGGGCGGACTAGCGAGATACAATGAGCAGTTCTTC	CASSLGRGGLARYNEQFF
-	-	TRBJ1-1	TRBV10-3	TGTGCCGCATCCTCCGGACAGAGGAACACTGAAGCTTTCTTT	CAASSGQRNTEAFF
-	TRBD1	TRBJ2-6	TRBV7-6	TGTGCCAGCAGCTTAGGGACAGGTGGAAGTGGGGCCAACGTCCTGACTTTC	CASSLGTGGSGANVLTF
-	TRBD2	TRBJ2-3	TRBV5-1	TGCGCCAGCACCCGGGGGGTATTTGAGACAGATACGCAGTATTTT	CASTRGVFETDTQYF